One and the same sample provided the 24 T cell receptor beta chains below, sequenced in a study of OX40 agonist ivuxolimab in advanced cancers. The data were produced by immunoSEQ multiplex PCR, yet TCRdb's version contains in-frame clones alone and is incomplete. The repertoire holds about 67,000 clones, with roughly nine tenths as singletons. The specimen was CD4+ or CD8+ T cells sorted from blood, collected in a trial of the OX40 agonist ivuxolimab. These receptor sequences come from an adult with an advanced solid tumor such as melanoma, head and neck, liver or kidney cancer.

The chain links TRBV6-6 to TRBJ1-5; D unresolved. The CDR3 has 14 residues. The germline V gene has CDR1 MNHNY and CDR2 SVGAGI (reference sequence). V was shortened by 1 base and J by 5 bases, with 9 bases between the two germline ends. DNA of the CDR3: TGTGCCAGCAGTTACTTGGGGAGGGATCAGCCCCAGCATTTT. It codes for CASSYLGRDQPQHF.

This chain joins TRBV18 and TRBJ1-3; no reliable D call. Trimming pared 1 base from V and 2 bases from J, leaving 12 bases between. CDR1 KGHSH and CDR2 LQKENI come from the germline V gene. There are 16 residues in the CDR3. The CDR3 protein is CASSPLWPAPGNTIYF. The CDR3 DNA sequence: TGTGCCAGCTCACCACTGTGGCCAGCACCTGGAAACACCATATATTTT.

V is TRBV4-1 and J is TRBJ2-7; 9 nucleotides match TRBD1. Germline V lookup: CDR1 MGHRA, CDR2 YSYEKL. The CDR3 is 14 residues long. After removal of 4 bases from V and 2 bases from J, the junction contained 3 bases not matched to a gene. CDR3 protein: CASSPGDRAYEQYF. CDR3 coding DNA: TGCGCCAGCAGCCCAGGGGACAGGGCCTACGAGCAGTACTTC.

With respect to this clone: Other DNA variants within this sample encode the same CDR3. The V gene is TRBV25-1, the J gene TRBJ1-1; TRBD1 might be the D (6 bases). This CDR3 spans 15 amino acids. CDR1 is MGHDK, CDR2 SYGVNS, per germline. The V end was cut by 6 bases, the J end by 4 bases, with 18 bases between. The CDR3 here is CASSAPDRLSTEAFF. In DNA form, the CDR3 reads TGTGCCAGCAGCGCACCAGACAGGCTGAGCACTGAAGCTTTCTTT.

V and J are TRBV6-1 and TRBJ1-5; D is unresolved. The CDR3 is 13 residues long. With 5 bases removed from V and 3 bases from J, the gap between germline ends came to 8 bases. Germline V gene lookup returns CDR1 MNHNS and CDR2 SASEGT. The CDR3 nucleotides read TGTGCCAGCAGTCCCTATTCCAATCAGCCCCAGCATTTT. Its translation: CASSPYSNQPQHF.

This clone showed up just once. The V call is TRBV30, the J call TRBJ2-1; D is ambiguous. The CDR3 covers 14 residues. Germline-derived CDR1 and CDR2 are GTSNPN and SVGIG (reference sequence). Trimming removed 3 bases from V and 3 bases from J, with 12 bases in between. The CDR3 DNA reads TGTGCCTGGAGAGGAGCTGGTTACTACAATGAGCAGTTCTTC. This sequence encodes CAWRGAGYYNEQFF. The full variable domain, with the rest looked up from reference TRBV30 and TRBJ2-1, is SQTIHQWPATLVQPVGSPLSLECTVEGTSNPNLYWYRQAAGRGLQLLFYSVGIGQISSEVPQNLSASRPQDRQFILSSKKLLLSDSGFYLCAWRGAGYYNEQFFGPGTRLTVL.

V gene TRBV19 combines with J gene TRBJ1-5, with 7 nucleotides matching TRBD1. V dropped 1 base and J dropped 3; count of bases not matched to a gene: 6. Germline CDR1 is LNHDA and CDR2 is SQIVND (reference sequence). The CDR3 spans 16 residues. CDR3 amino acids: CASSIGGRGDNQPQHF. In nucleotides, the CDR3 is TGTGCCAGTAGTATAGGGGGCAGGGGGGACAATCAGCCCCAGCATTTT.

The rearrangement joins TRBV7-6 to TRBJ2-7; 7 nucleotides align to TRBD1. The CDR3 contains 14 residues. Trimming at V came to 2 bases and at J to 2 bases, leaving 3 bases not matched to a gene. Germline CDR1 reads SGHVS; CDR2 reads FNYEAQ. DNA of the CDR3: TGTGCCAGCAGCTTACGGCAGGGGGCCTACGAGCAGTACTTC. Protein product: CASSLRQGAYEQYF. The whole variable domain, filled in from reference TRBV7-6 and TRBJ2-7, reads GAGVSQSPRYKVTKRGQDVALRCDPISGHVSLYWYRQALGQGPEFLTYFNYEAQQDKSGLPNDRFSAERPEGSISTLTIQRTEQRDSAMYRCASSLRQGAYEQYFGPGTRLTVT.

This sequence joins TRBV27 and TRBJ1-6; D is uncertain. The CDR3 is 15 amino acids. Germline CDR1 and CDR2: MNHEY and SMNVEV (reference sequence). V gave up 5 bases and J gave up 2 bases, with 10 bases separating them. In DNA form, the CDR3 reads TGTGCCAGCAGTCCGACCAGAGCCTATAATTCACCCCTCCACTTT. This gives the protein CASSPTRAYNSPLHF.

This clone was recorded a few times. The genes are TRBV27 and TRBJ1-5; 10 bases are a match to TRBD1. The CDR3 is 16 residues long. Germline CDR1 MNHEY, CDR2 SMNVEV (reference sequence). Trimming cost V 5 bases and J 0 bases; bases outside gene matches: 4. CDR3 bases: TGTGCCAGCAGTGAGGGACAGGGGTATAGCAATCAGCCCCAGCATTTT. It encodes CASSEGQGYSNQPQHF.

This chain's CDR3 is CASSLPFGLEDNEQFF. The CDR3 DNA is TGTGCCAGCAGCTTACCATTCGGATTAGAGGACAATGAGCAGTTCTTC. The rearrangement links TRBV11-2 to TRBJ2-1; no clear D. The CDR3 sequence is 16 residues long. Germline CDR1 SGHAT, CDR2 FQNNGV. V lost 2 bases to trimming and J lost 5 bases, with 16 bases between them.

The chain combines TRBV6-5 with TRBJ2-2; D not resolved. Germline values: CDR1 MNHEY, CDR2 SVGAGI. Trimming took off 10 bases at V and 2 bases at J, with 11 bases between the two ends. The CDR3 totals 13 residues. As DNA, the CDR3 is TGTGCCATCCAGACCCCTAACACCGGGGAGCTGTTTTTT. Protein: CAIQTPNTGELFF.

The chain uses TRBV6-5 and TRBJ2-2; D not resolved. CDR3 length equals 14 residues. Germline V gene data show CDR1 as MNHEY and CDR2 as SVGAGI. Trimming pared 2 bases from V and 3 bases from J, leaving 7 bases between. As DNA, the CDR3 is TGTGCCAGCAGTTACGACGGCTACACCGGGGAGCTGTTTTTT. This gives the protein CASSYDGYTGELFF.

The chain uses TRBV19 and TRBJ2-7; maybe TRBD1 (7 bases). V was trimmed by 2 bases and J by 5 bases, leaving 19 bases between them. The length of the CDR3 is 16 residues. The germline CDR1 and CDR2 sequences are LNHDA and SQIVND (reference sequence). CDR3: CASSIMAGQSPNEQYF. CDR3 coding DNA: TGTGCCAGTAGTATAATGGCGGGACAGAGCCCGAACGAGCAGTACTTC.

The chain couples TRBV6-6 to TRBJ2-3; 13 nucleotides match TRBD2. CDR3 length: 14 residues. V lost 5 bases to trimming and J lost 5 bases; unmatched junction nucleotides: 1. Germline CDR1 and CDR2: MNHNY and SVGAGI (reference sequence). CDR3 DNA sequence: TGTGCCAGCAGTACTAGCGGGAGGGTAGATACGCAGTATTTT. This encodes CASSTSGRVDTQYF.

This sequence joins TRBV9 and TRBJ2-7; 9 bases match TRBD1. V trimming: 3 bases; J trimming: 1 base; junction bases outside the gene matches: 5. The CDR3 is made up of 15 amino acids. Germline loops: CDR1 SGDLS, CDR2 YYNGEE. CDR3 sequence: CASSETGTGSYEQYF. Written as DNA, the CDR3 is TGTGCCAGCAGCGAGACCGGGACAGGGTCCTACGAGCAGTACTTC. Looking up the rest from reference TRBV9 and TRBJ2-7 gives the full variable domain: DSGVTQTPKHLITATGQRVTLRCSPRSGDLSVYWYQQSLDQGLQFLIQYYNGEERAKGNILERFSAQQFPDLHSELNLSSLELGDSALYFCASSETGTGSYEQYFGPGTRLTVT.

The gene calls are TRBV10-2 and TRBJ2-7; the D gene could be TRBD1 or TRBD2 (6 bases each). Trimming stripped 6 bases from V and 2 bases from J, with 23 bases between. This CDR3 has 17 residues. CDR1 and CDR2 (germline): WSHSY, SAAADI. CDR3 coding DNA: TGCGCCAGCAGAGGGCCCTTTTTGGCGGAGGGGGCCTACGAGCAGTACTTC. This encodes CASRGPFLAEGAYEQYF.

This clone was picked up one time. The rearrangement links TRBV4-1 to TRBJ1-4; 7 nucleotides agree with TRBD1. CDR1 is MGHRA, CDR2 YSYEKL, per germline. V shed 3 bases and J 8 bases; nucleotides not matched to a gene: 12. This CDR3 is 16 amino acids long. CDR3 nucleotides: TGCGCCAGCAGCCAGGGGACAGTGTCGCGGGGAGAAAAACTGTTTTTT. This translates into CASSQGTVSRGEKLFF.

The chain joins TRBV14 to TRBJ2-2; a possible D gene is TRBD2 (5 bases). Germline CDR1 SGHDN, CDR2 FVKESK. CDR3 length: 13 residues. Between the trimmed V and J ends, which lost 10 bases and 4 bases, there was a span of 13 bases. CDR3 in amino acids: CATSTRPTGELFF. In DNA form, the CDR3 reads TGTGCCACCTCTACTAGGCCCACCGGGGAGCTGTTTTTT.

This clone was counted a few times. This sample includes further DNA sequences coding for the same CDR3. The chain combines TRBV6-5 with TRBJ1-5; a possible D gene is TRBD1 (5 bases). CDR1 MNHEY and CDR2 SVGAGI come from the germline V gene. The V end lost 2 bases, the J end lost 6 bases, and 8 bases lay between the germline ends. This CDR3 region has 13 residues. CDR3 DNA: TGTGCCAGCAGTTACAGGGGAAGTCAGCCCCAGCATTTT. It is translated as CASSYRGSQPQHF.

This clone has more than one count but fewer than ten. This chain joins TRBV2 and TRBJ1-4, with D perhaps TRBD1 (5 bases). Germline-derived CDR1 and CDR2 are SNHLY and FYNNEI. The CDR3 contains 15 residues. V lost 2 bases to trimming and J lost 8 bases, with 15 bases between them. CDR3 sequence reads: CASSEIGQGGEKLFF. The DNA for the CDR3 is TGTGCCAGCAGTGAAATAGGGCAGGGAGGGGAAAAACTGTTTTTT.

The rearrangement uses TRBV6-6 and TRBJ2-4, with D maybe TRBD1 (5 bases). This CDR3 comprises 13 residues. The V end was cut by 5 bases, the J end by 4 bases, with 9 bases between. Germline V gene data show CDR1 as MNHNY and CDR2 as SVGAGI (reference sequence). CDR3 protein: CASSQTAKNIQYF. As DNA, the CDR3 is TGTGCCAGCAGTCAGACAGCAAAAAACATTCAGTACTTC.

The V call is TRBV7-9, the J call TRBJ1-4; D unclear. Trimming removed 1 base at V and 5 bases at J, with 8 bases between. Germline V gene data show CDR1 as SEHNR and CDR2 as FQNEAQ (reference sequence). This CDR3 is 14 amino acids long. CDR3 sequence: CASSLGAPNEKLFF. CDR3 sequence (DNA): TGTGCCAGCAGCTTAGGGGCCCCGAATGAAAAACTGTTTTTT.

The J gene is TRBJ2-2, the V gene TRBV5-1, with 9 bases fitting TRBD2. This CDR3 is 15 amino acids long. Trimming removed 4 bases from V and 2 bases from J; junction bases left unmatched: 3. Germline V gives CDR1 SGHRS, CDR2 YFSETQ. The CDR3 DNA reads TGCGCCAGCAGCACGGGACTAGCTAACACCGGGGAGCTGTTTTTT. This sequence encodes CASSTGLANTGELFF. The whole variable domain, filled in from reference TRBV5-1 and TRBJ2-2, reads KAGVTQTPRYLIKTRGQQVTLSCSPISGHRSVSWYQQTPGQGLQFLFEYFSETQRNKGNFPGRFSGRQFSNSRSEMNVSTLELGDSALYLCASSTGLANTGELFFGEGSRLTVL.